The T cell receptor beta chain under discussion was sequenced for a study of blood T cell repertoires in COVID-19. The repertoire was sequenced with immunoSEQ multiplex PCR; TCRdb's copy has only in-frame clones and lacks some. This table holds around 130,000 clones, 80% to 85% found once. This TCR derives from a human donor in a cohort sampled during active COVID-19. Input material: peripheral blood.

For the CDR3, the DNA is TGTGCCAGCAGCCTGGACAGGCAGAACACTGAAGCTTTCTTT. The encoded protein is CASSLDRQNTEAFF. This chain connects TRBV7-9 to TRBJ1-1; TRBD1 matches 7 bases. CDR3 length: 14 amino acids. V lost 5 bases to trimming and J lost 1 base; unmatched junction nucleotides: 4. CDR1 and CDR2 from the germline V gene are SEHNR and FQNEAQ (reference sequence). Full variable domain (remainder filled in from reference TRBV7-9 and TRBJ1-1): DTGVSQNPRHKITKRGQNVTFRCDPISEHNRLYWYRQTLGQGPEFLTYFQNEAQLEKSRLLSDRFSAERPKGSFSTLEIQRTEQGDSAMYLCASSLDRQNTEAFFGQGTRLTVV.